A selection of T cell receptor beta chains follows, all from one sample in a study of identical twins. Each CDR3 protein is one row after TCRdb ran MiXCR on the 5' RACE reads. The repertoire holds some 240,000 distinct CDR3 sequences, with about 8% as singletons. These data were also filed under a second study, of yellow fever vaccine responses in identical twins.

The sequencing input was CD8+ T cells sorted from blood. The receptors derive from a woman in her late teens or twenties in good health. Each CDR3 is given with its conserved first and last residue. Each record gives: clone size, D gene, V gene, J gene, CDR3 length, CDR3 DNA, CDR3 protein. D genes are given only for firm matches. For some rows the clone size is stated as once, few or many, or as a class when expanded; others skip it.

clone_size: NA; d_call: TRBD2; v_call: TRBV5-1; j_call: TRBJ2-3; cdr3_length: 15; cdr3_nt: TGCGCCAGCAGCTTCCCCGGGGGGGCCGCAGATACGCAGTATTTT; cdr3_aa: CASSFPGGAADTQYF
clone_size: NA; d_call: TRBD2; v_call: TRBV20-1; j_call: TRBJ2-3; cdr3_length: 16; cdr3_nt: TGCAGTGCTAGAGAAGGCCTGACTAGCGGCACAGATACGCAGTATTTT; cdr3_aa: CSAREGLTSGTDTQYF
clone_size: once; d_call: NA; v_call: TRBV28; j_call: TRBJ2-2; cdr3_length: 13; cdr3_nt: TGTGCCAGCGAGACCTTCCGGGCCGGGGAGCTGTTTTTT; cdr3_aa: CASETFRAGELFF
clone_size: few; d_call: NA; v_call: TRBV7-9; j_call: TRBJ2-7; cdr3_length: 12; cdr3_nt: TGTGCCAGCGGACGGGACTCCTACGAGCAGTACTTC; cdr3_aa: CASGRDSYEQYF
clone_size: many; d_call: TRBD1; v_call: TRBV9; j_call: TRBJ1-2; cdr3_length: 17; cdr3_nt: TGTGCCAGCAGCGCGCCTCGGGACAGGGAATGGGACTATGGCTACACCTTC; cdr3_aa: CASSAPRDREWDYGYTF
clone_size: NA; d_call: NA; v_call: TRBV27; j_call: TRBJ2-1; cdr3_length: 14; cdr3_nt: TGTGCCAGCAGTTTACGGCAAGACGGCAATGAGCAGTTCTTC; cdr3_aa: CASSLRQDGNEQFF
clone_size: few; d_call: TRBD2; v_call: TRBV4-3; j_call: TRBJ2-7; cdr3_length: 16; cdr3_nt: TGCGCCAGCAGCCCGGGTGGACTAGCGGGAACCTACGAGCAGTACTTC; cdr3_aa: CASSPGGLAGTYEQYF
clone_size: many; d_call: TRBD2; v_call: TRBV7-9; j_call: TRBJ2-3; cdr3_length: 15; cdr3_nt: TGTGCCAGCAGCTCACTAGCGGTTAACACAGATACGCAGTATTTT; cdr3_aa: CASSSLAVNTDTQYF
clone_size: many; d_call: NA; v_call: TRBV3-1; j_call: TRBJ1-1; cdr3_length: 15; cdr3_nt: TGTGCCAGCACCCCAGGCGGGACATCGAACACTGAAGCTTTCTTT; cdr3_aa: CASTPGGTSNTEAFF
clone_size: few; d_call: NA; v_call: TRBV7-9; j_call: TRBJ2-7; cdr3_length: 14; cdr3_nt: TGTGCCAGCGGCCGCTGGGACACCACCTACGAGCAGTACTTC; cdr3_aa: CASGRWDTTYEQYF
clone_size: few; d_call: TRBD1; v_call: TRBV28; j_call: TRBJ2-7; cdr3_length: 15; cdr3_nt: TGTGCCAGCAGTATACGACAGGGGGCGCACGGCGAGCAGTACTTC; cdr3_aa: CASSIRQGAHGEQYF
clone_size: few; d_call: NA; v_call: TRBV9; j_call: TRBJ1-4; cdr3_length: 15; cdr3_nt: TGTGCCAGCAGCGTGGAAGGTGCAACTAATGAAAAACTGTTTTTT; cdr3_aa: CASSVEGATNEKLFF
clone_size: many; d_call: TRBD2; v_call: TRBV4-2; j_call: TRBJ2-5; cdr3_length: 16; cdr3_nt: TGTGCCAGCAGCCAGTGGCGGGAGGCCGCCAGGGAGACCCAGTACTTC; cdr3_aa: CASSQWREAARETQYF
clone_size: NA; d_call: TRBD1; v_call: TRBV7-2; j_call: TRBJ2-1; cdr3_length: 15; cdr3_nt: TGTGCCAGCAGCAAACCGGGACAGGGGAACAATGAGCAGTTCTTC; cdr3_aa: CASSKPGQGNNEQFF
clone_size: many; d_call: NA; v_call: TRBV7-9; j_call: TRBJ2-7; cdr3_length: 14; cdr3_nt: TGTGCCAGCAGCTCTTGGGACATCTCCTACGAGCAGTACTTC; cdr3_aa: CASSSWDISYEQYF
clone_size: many; d_call: NA; v_call: TRBV29-1; j_call: TRBJ1-5; cdr3_length: 14; cdr3_nt: TGCAGCGTTGCTGACAGAGGCAGCAATCAGCCCCAGCATTTT; cdr3_aa: CSVADRGSNQPQHF
clone_size: NA; d_call: NA; v_call: TRBV6-1; j_call: TRBJ2-5; cdr3_length: 13; cdr3_nt: TGTGCCAGCAGAGAGCACAACCAAGAGACCCAGTACTTC; cdr3_aa: CASREHNQETQYF
clone_size: NA; d_call: NA; v_call: TRBV27; j_call: TRBJ1-4; cdr3_length: 14; cdr3_nt: TGTGCCAGCAGTTTCGGCCTTACGGAGGAAAAACTGTTTTTT; cdr3_aa: CASSFGLTEEKLFF